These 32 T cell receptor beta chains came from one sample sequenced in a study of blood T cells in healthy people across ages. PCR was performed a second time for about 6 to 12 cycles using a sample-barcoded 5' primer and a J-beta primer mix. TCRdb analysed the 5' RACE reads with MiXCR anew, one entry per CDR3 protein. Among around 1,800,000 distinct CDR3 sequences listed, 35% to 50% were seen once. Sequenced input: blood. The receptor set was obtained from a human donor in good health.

The CDR3 here is CASSYLIGQGATDTQYF. The CDR3 coding sequence is TGCGCCAGCAGCTACCTAATCGGACAGGGGGCAACAGATACGCAGTATTTT. V usage is TRBV4-3 and J usage is TRBJ2-3, with 11 nucleotides matching TRBD1. The V gene end was trimmed by 5 bases and the J gene end by 3 bases; junction bases not matched to a gene: 10. Germline loops: CDR1 LGHNA, CDR2 YSLEER. This CDR3 has 17 residues.

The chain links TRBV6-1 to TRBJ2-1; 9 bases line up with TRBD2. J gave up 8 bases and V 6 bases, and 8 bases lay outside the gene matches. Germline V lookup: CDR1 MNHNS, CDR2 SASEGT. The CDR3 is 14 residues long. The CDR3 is CASRASGATYEQFF. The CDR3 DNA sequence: TGTGCCAGCAGGGCTAGCGGGGCTACCTATGAGCAGTTCTTC.

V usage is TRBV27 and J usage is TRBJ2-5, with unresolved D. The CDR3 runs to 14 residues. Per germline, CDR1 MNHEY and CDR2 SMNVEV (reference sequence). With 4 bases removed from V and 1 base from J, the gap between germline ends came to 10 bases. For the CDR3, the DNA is TGTGCCAGCAGTTCGGCGGAAACCCAAGAGACCCAGTACTTC. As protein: CASSSAETQETQYF.

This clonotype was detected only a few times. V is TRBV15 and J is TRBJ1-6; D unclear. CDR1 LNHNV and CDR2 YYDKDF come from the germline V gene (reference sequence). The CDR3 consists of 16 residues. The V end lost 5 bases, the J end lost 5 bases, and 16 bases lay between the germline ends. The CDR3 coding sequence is TGTGCCACCAGCCCCAGGCGAGGTTGGAATAATTCACCCCTCCACTTT. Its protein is CATSPRRGWNNSPLHF.

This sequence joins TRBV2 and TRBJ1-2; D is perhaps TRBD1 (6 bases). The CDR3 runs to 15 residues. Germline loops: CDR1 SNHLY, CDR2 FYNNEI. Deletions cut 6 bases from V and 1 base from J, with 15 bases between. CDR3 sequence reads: CASRRLTGYNYGYTF. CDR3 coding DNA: TGTGCCAGCAGGCGCCTGACAGGCTATAACTATGGCTACACCTTC.

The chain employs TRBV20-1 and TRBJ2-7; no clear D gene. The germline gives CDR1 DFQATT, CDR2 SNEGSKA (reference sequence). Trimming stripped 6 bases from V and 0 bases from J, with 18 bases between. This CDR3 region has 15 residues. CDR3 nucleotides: TGCAGTGCCCAATCGCTCTTGGCTTTCTCCTACGAGCAGTACTTC. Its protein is CSAQSLLAFSYEQYF.

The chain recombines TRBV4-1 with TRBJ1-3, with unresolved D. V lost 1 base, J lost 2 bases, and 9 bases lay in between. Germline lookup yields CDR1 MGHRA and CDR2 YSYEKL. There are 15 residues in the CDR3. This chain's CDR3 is CASSQVWATGNTIYF. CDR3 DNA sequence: TGCGCCAGCAGCCAAGTTTGGGCAACTGGAAACACCATATATTTT.

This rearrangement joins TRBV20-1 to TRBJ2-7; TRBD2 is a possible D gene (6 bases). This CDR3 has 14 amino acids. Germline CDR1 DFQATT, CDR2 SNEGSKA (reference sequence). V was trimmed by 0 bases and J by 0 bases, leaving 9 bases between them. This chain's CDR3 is CSAREEGHSYEQYF. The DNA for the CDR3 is TGCAGTGCTAGAGAGGAGGGCCACTCCTACGAGCAGTACTTC.

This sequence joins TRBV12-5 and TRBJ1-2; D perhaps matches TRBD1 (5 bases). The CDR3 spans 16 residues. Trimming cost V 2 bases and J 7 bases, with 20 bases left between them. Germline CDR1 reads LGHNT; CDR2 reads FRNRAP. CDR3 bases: TGTGCTAGTGGTTTGTTTGAGGGGCAAGGCTCGATTGGCTACACCTTC. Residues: CASGLFEGQGSIGYTF.

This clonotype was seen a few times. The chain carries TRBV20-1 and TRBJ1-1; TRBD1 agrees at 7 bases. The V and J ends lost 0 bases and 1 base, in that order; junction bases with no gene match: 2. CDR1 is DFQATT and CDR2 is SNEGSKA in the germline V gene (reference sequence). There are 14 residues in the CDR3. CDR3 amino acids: CSARDRQGNTEAFF. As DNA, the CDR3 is TGCAGTGCTAGAGATCGACAGGGGAACACTGAAGCTTTCTTT.

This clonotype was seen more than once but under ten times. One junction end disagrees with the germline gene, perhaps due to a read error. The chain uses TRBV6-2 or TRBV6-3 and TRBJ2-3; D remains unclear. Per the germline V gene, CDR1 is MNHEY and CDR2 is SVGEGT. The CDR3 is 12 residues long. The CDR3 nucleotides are TGTGCCAGCAGCTACTCGATTGATACGCAGTATTTT. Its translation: CASSYSIDTQYF.

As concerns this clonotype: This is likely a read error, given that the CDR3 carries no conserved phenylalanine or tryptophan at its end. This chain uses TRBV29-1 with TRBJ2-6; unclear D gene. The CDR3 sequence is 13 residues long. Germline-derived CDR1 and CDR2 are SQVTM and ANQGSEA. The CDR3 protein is CSAYSSGTNVLTV. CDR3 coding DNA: TGCAGCGCTTACAGCTCTGGGACCAACGTCCTGACTGTC.

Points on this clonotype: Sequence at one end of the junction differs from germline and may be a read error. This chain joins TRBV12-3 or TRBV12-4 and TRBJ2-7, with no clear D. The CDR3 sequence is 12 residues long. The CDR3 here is CASSFSVAEQCF. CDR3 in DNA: TGTGCCAGCAGTTTTTCTGTCGCGGAGCAGTGCTTC.

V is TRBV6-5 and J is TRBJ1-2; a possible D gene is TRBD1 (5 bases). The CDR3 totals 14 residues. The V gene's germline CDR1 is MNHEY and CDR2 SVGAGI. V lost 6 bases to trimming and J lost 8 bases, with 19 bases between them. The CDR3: CASSPPGGRAGYTF. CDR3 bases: TGTGCCAGCAGCCCACCGGGGGGGAGAGCAGGCTACACCTTC.

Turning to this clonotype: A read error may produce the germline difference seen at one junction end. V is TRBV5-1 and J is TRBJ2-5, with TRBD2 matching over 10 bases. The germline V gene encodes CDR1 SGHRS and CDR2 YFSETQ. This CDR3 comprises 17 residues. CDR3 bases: TGCGCCAACAGCTTGGCGACAAGCGGGGGGGCCGTGGAGACCCAGTACTTC. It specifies CANSLATSGGAVETQYF.

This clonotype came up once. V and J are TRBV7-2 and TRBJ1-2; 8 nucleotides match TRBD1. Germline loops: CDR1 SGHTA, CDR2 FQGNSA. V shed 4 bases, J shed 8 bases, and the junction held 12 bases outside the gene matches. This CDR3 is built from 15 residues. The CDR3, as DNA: TGTGCCAGCAGCTCGCGAACAGGGGGGAATGGAGGCTACACCTTC. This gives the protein CASSSRTGGNGGYTF. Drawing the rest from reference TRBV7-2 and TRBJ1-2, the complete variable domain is GAGVSQSPSNKVTEKGKDVELRCDPISGHTALYWYRQSLGQGLEFLIYFQGNSAPDKSGLPSDRFSAERTGGSVSTLTIQRTQQEDSAVYLCASSSRTGGNGGYTFGSGTRLTVV.

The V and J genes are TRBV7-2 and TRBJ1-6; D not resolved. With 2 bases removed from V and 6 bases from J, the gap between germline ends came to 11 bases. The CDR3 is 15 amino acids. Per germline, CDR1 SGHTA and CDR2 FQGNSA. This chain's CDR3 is CASSLPGVANSPLHF. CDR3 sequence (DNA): TGTGCCAGCAGCTTACCCGGGGTGGCTAATTCACCCCTCCACTTT.

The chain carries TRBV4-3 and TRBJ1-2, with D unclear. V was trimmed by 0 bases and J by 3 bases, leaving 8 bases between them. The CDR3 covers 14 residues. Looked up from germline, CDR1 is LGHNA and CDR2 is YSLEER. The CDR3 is CASSQDEGYYGYTF. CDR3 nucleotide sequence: TGCGCCAGCAGCCAAGATGAGGGATACTATGGCTACACCTTC.

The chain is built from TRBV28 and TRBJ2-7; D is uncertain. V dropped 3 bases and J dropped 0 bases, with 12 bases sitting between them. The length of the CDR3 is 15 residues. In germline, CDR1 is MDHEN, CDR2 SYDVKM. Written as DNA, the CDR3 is TGTGCCAGCAGTTTCCCCGACCAGAGCTCCTACGAGCAGTACTTC. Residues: CASSFPDQSSYEQYF.

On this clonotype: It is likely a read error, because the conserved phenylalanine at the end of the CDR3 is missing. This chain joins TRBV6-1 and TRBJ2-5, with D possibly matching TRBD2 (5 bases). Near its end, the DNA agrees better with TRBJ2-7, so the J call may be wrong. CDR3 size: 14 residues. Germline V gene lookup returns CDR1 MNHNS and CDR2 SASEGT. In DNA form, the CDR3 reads TGTGCCAGCTGGATAGGACTCAGGCCCTACGAGCAGTACTTA. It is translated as CASWIGLRPYEQYL.

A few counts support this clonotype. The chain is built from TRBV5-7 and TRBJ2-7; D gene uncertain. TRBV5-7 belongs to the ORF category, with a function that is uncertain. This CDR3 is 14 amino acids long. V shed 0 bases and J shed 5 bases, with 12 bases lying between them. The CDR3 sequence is CASSLEAGTHEQYF. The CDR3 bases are TGTGCCAGCAGCTTGGAGGCAGGAACCCACGAGCAGTACTTC.

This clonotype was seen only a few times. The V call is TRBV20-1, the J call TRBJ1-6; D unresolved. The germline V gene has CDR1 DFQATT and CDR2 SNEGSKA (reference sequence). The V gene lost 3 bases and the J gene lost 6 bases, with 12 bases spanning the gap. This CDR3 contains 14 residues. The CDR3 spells CSASSPIGNSPLHF. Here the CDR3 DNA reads TGCAGTGCTAGTAGCCCGATTGGTAATTCACCCCTCCACTTT.

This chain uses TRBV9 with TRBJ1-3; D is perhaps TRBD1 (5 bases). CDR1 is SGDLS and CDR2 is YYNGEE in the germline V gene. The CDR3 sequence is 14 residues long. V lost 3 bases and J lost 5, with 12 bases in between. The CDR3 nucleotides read TGTGCCAGCAGCGAAGGGGACGGAAGAAACACCATATATTTT. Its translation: CASSEGDGRNTIYF. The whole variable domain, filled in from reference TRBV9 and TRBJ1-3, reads DSGVTQTPKHLITATGQRVTLRCSPRSGDLSVYWYQQSLDQGLQFLIQYYNGEERAKGNILERFSAQQFPDLHSELNLSSLELGDSALYFCASSEGDGRNTIYFGEGSWLTVV.

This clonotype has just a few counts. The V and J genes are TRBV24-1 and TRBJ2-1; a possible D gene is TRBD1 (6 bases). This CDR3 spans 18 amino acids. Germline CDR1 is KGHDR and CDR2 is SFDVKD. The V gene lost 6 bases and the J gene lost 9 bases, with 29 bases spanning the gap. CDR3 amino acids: CATSHTGTTDIRGSEQFF. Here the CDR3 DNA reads TGTGCCACCAGTCATACCGGGACAACGGACATTCGGGGTAGTGAGCAGTTCTTC.

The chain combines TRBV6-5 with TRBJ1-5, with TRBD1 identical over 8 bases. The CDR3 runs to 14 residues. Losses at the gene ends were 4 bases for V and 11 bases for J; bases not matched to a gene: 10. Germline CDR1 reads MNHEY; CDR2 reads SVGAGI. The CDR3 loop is CASSSQQGGSTQHF. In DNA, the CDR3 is TGTGCCAGCAGTTCTCAACAGGGGGGCTCGACCCAGCATTTT.

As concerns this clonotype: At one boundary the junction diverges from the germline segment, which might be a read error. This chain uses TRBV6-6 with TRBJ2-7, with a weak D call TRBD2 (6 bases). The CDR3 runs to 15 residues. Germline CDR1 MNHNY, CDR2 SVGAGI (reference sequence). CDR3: CASTFSLARYYAQYF. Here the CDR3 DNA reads TGTGCCAGCACCTTCTCCCTAGCGAGATACTACGCGCAGTACTTC.

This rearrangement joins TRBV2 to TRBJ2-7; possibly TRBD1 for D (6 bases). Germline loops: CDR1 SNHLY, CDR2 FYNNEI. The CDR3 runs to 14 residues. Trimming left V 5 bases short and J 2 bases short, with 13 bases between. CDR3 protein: CASSRDTPTYEQYF. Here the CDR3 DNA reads TGTGCCAGCAGTCGGGACACTCCGACCTACGAGCAGTACTTC.

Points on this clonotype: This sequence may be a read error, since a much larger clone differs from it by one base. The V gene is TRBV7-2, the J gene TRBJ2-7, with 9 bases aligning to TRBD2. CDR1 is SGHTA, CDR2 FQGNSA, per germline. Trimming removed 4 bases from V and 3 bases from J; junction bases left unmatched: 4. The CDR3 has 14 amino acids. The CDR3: CASSSSSGVYEQYF. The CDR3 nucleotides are TGTGCCAGCAGCTCTTCTAGCGGGGTCTACGAGCAGTACTTC. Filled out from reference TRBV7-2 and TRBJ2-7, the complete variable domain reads GAGVSQSPSNKVTEKGKDVELRCDPISGHTALYWYRQSLGQGLEFLIYFQGNSAPDKSGLPSDRFSAERTGGSVSTLTIQRTQQEDSAVYLCASSSSSGVYEQYFGPGTRLTVT.

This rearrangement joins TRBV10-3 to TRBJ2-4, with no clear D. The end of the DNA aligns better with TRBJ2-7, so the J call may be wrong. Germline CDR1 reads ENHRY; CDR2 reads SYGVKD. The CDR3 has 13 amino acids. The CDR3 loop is CAISIDGLAEQYF. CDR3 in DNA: TGTGCCATCAGCATAGACGGTCTCGCCGAGCAGTACTTC.

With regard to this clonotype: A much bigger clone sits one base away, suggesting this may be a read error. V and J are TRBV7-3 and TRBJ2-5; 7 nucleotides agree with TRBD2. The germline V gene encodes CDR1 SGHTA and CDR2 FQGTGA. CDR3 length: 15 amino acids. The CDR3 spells CAGSLLGGSQETQYF. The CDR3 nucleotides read TGTGCCGGCAGCTTACTCGGGGGGTCTCAAGAGACCCAGTACTTC.

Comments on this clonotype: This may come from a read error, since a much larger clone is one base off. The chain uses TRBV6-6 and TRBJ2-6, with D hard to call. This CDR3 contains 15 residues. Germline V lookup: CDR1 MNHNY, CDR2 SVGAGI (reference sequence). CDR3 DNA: TGTGCCTGCAGTCCCGGATGGCCTGGGGCCAACGTCCTGACTTTC. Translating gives CACSPGWPGANVLTF.

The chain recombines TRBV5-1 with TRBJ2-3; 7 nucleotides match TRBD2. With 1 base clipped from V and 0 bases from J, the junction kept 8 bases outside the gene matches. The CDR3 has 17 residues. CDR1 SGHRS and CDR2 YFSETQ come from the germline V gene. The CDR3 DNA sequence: TGCGCCAGCAGCTTGAAGCTAGCGGAATCTAGCACAGATACGCAGTATTTT. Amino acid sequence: CASSLKLAESSTDTQYF.